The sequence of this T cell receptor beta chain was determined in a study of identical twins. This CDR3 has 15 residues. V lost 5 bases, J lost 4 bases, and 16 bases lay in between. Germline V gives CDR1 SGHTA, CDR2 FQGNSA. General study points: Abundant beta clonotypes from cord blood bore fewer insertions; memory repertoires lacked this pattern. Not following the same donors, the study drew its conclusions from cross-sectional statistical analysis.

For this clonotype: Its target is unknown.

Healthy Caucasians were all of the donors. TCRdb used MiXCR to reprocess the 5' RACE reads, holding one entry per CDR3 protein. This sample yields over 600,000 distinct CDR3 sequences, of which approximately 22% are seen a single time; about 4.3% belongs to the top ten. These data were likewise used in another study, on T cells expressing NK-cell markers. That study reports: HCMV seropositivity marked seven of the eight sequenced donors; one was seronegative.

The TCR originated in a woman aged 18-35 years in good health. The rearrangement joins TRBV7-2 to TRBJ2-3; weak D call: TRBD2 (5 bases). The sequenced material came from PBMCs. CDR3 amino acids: CASSRTGLEADTQYF. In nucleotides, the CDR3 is TGTGCCAGCAGCCGTACTGGACTGGAAGCAGATACGCAGTATTTT.